The rows below give T cell receptor beta chains drawn from one sample of a study of blood T cell repertoires in COVID-19. Using immunoSEQ multiplex PCR, the repertoire was profiled, and TCRdb retains in-frame clones only, with some absent. The sample lists around 200,000 clones, approximately 84% occurring once. The sequenced sample consisted of peripheral blood. The receptors stem from a man aged 50 to 59 with active or convalescent COVID-19. CDR3s include the opening cysteine and the closing phenylalanine or tryptophan. Fields, in order: clone size, J gene, V gene, D gene, CDR3 protein, CDR3 DNA. A D gene is named only where the DNA matches it firmly. Only some rows state a clone size, as once, few, many or a class for expanded clones.

>.|TRBJ2-3|TRBV19|TRBD1
CASSTGQGTDTQYF
TGTGCCAGTAGTACCGGACAGGGAACAGATACGCAGTATTTT
>.|TRBJ1-2|TRBV3-1/TRBV3-2|.
CASSQEVRAYGYTF
TGTGCCAGCAGCCAAGAAGTCAGGGCGTATGGCTACACCTTC
>.|TRBJ2-3|TRBV7-9|.
CASSLGRDTQYF
TGTGCCAGCAGCTTAGGGAGAGATACGCAGTATTTT
>few|TRBJ1-2|TRBV7-2|TRBD1
CASSLNNRGDYGYTF
TGTGCCAGCAGCTTAAACAACAGGGGGGACTATGGCTACACCTTC
>.|TRBJ2-3|TRBV6-5|.
CASSQGAGSTDTQYF
TGTGCCAGCAGCCAAGGGGCAGGGAGCACAGATACGCAGTATTTT
>.|TRBJ2-2|TRBV15|TRBD1
CATSRVALTGAGTGELFF
TGTGCCACCAGCAGAGTAGCCCTGACAGGGGCGGGGACCGGGGAGCTGTTTTTT
>.|TRBJ1-1|TRBV9|TRBD1
CASSPRTGVGTEAFF
TGTGCCAGCAGCCCCAGGACAGGGGTCGGCACTGAAGCTTTCTTT
>.|TRBJ2-7|TRBV30|TRBD1
CAWKRDRPYEQYF
TGTGCCTGGAAACGGGACAGGCCCTACGAGCAGTACTTC
>.|TRBJ1-5|TRBV7-9|.
CASSLVQGIDFGNQPQHF
TGTGCCAGCAGCTTAGTGCAGGGGATAGATTTTGGCAATCAGCCCCAGCATTTT
>.|TRBJ1-5|TRBV5-4|.
CASSNREIHNQPQHF
TGTGCCAGCAGCAACCGGGAAATACACAATCAGCCCCAGCATTTT
>.|TRBJ1-4|TRBV4-1|.
CASSLDQGSSNEKLFF
TGCGCCAGCAGCCTAGACCAGGGGTCGAGTAATGAAAAACTGTTTTTT
>.|TRBJ1-4|TRBV2|TRBD1
CASREQGYNEKLFF
TGTGCCAGCAGAGAACAGGGGTATAATGAAAAACTGTTTTTT
>.|TRBJ2-5|TRBV6-5|.
CASIRARGETQYF
TGTGCCAGCATCAGGGCCCGAGGAGAGACCCAGTACTTC